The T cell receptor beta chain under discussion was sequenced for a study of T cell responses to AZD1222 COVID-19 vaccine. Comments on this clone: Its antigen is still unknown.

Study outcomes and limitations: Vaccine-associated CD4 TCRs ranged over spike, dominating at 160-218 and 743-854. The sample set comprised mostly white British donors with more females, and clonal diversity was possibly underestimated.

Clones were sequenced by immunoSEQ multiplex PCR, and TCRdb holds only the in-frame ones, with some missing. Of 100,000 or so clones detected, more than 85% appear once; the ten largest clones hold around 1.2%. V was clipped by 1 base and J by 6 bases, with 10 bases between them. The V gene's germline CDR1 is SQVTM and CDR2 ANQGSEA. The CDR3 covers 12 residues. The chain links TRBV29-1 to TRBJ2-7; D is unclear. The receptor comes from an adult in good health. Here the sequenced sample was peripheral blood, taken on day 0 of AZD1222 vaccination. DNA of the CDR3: TGCAGCGTTGAAGGTGTCAGCTTCGAGCAGTACTTC. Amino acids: CSVEGVSFEQYF.